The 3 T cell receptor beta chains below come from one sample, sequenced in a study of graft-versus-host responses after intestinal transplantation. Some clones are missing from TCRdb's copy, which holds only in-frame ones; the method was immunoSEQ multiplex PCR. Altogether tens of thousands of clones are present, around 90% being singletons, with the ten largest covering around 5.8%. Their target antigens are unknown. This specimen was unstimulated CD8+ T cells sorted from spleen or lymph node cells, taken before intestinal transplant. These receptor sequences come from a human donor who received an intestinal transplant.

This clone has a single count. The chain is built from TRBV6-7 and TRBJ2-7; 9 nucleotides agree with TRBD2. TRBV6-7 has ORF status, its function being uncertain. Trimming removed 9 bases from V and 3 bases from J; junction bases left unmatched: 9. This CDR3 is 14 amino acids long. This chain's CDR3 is CARAASGRRYEQYF. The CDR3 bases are TGTGCCAGGGCGGCGAGCGGGAGGCGCTACGAGCAGTACTTC.

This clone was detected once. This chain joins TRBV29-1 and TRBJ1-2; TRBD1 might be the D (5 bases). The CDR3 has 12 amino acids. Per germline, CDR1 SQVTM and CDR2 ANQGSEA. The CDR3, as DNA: TGCAGTGGGACCCCCTGGAGGGGTGGCTACACCTTC. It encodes CSGTPWRGGYTF.

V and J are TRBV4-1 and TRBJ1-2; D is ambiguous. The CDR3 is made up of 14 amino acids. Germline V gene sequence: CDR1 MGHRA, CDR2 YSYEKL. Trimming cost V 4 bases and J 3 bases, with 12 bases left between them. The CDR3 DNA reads TGCGCCAGCAGCCCCTTATCTTCTTACTATGGCTACACCTTC. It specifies CASSPLSSYYGYTF.